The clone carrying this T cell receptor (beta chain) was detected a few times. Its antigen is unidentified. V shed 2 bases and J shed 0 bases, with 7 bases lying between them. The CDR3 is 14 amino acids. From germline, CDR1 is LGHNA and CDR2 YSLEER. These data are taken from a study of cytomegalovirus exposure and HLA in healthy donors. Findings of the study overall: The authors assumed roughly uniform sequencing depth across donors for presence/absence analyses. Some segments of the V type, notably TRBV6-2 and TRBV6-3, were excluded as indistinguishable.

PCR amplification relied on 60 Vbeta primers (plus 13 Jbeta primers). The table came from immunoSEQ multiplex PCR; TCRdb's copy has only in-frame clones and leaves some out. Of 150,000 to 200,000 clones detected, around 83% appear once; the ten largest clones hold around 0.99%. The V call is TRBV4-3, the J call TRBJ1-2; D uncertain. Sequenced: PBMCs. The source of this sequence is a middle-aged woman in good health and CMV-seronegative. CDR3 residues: CASSQYAANYGYTF. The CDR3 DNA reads TGCGCCAGCAGCCAATATGCAGCTAACTATGGCTACACCTTC.